Presented here are 27 T cell receptor beta chains from one specimen sequenced in a study of cytomegalovirus exposure and HLA in healthy donors. Vbeta (60) and Jbeta (13) primers were used in the PCR. The assay was immunoSEQ multiplex PCR, and TCRdb's table has in-frame clones only and misses some. The sample lists about 84,000 clones, 63% seen once, with around 16% in the top ten. Sequencing used PBMCs. These TCRs come from a woman between 40 and 50 years old in good health and CMV-seropositive.

V and J are TRBV19 and TRBJ1-1; the D gene is possibly TRBD1 (6 bases). Germline V gene data show CDR1 as LNHDA and CDR2 as SQIVND (reference sequence). There are 16 residues in the CDR3. V dropped 7 bases and J dropped 9 bases, with 27 bases sitting between them. This CDR3 is CASKRRRGPGEFQAFF. CDR3 nucleotide sequence: TGTGCCAGTAAAAGGCGGCGAGGGCCAGGGGAGTTTCAAGCTTTCTTT.

The chain carries TRBV5-1 and TRBJ2-7, with TRBD2 matching 11 bases. The CDR3 length is 20 residues. Germline CDR1 is SGHRS and CDR2 is YFSETQ. Germline trimming cut 4 bases from V and 2 bases from J; bases unmatched to any gene: 20. In DNA, the CDR3 is TGCGCCAGCAGCCTCTTTCGACTTGGGCTGGGGACTAGCGGCACCTACGAGCAGTACTTC. Its translation is CASSLFRLGLGTSGTYEQYF.

The rearrangement uses TRBV5-6 and TRBJ2-3; TRBD2 matches at 9 bases. This CDR3 contains 14 residues. V was clipped by 5 bases and J by 1 base; unmatched bases: 2. Per the germline V gene, CDR1 is SGHDT and CDR2 is YYEEEE. The CDR3 loop reads CASSRTSGTDTQYF. The CDR3, as DNA: TGTGCCAGCAGTAGGACTAGCGGCACAGATACGCAGTATTTT.

This chain links TRBV27 with TRBJ1-1; 10 nucleotides line up with TRBD1. Germline CDR1 and CDR2: MNHEY and SMNVEV (reference sequence). The CDR3 consists of 13 residues. The V gene end was trimmed by 8 bases and the J gene end by 4 bases; junction bases not matched to a gene: 4. CDR3 sequence (DNA): TGTGCCAGCCGGGACAGGGGAGGCACTGAAGCTTTCTTT. This codes for CASRDRGGTEAFF.

The J gene is TRBJ1-1, the V gene TRBV28, with TRBD1 as a possible D gene (6 bases). Germline lookup yields CDR1 MDHEN and CDR2 SYDVKM. The CDR3 runs to 14 residues. The V end lost 5 bases, the J end lost 11 bases, and 21 bases lay between the germline ends. The CDR3 region has the DNA TGTGCCAGCAGTAAGGACAGTATACTAATGAAGGCTTTCTTT. It translates to CASSKDSILMKAFF.

The chain carries TRBV14 and TRBJ2-1; 8 bases line up with TRBD2. Losses at the gene ends were 4 bases for V and 4 bases for J; bases not matched to a gene: 3. CDR3 length equals 14 residues. Germline V gene data show CDR1 as SGHDN and CDR2 as FVKESK. CDR3 coding DNA: TGTGCCAGCAGCCCGGTAGCGGGGTACAATGAGCAGTTCTTC. It codes for CASSPVAGYNEQFF. The entire variable domain, with the rest obtained from reference TRBV14 and TRBJ2-1, is as follows: EAGVTQFPSHSVIEKGQTVTLRCDPISGHDNLYWYRRVMGKEIKFLLHFVKESKQDESGMPNNRFLAERTGGTYSTLKVQPAELEDSGVYFCASSPVAGYNEQFFGPGTRLTVL.

V is TRBV5-1 and J is TRBJ2-7; TRBD2 agrees at 12 bases. The J segment lost 3 bases and the V segment lost 5 bases, leaving 3 bases of the junction unmatched. Germline CDR1 reads SGHRS; CDR2 reads YFSETQ. CDR3 length: 14 residues. CDR3 protein: CASRGTSGYYEQYF. DNA for the CDR3: TGCGCCAGCAGGGGGACTAGCGGGTACTACGAGCAGTACTTC.

CDR3 protein: CASSPRDRGRKKYF. CDR3 DNA sequence: TGTGCCAGCAGCCCCCGGGACAGGGGCAGAAAGAAGTACTTC. The chain joins TRBV14 to TRBJ2-5; TRBD1 matches at 10 bases. Germline V gene sequence: CDR1 SGHDN, CDR2 FVKESK. This CDR3 spans 14 amino acids. With 4 bases clipped from V and 12 bases from J, the junction kept 11 bases outside the gene matches.

The chain is built from TRBV30 and TRBJ2-6; D might be TRBD2 (7 bases). Trimming cost V 3 bases and J 2 bases, with 17 bases left between them. The length of the CDR3 is 17 residues. The germline V gene has CDR1 GTSNPN and CDR2 SVGIG (reference sequence). The CDR3 coding sequence is TGTGCCTGGAGCAAAGGCCCGGGGGGCCCTGGGGCCAACGTCCTGACTTTC. Translation: CAWSKGPGGPGANVLTF.

This chain joins TRBV18 and TRBJ1-1; 7 bases agree with TRBD1. The CDR3 sequence is 14 residues long. The junction had 7 bases not matched to a gene; V was cut back by 4 bases and J by 5 bases. Per germline, CDR1 KGHSH and CDR2 LQKENI. The CDR3 DNA follows: TGTGCCAGCTCACGGGACAGTCGTACGACTGAAGCTTTCTTT. Its translation: CASSRDSRTTEAFF.

The gene calls are TRBV10-3 and TRBJ2-2; D might be TRBD2 (6 bases). V lost 0 bases, J lost 7 bases, and 21 bases lay in between. The CDR3 extends over 18 amino acids. Germline CDR1 and CDR2: ENHRY and SYGVKD. CDR3 sequence (DNA): TGTGCCATCAGTGAGTCAGAATCGGGACTTCTCGGGGTCGGGGAGCTGTTTTTT. Protein product: CAISESESGLLGVGELFF.

This sequence joins TRBV7-9 and TRBJ1-1; D possibly corresponds to TRBD1 (6 bases). Germline V gene data show CDR1 as SEHNR and CDR2 as FQNEAQ (reference sequence). The CDR3 is 12 amino acids. The V end was cut by 3 bases, the J end by 5 bases, with 7 bases between. The chain's CDR3 is CASSFTGTEAFF. CDR3 in DNA: TGTGCCAGCAGCTTTACAGGGACTGAAGCTTTCTTT. The variable domain in full, completed from reference TRBV7-9 and TRBJ1-1, reads DTGVSQNPRHKITKRGQNVTFRCDPISEHNRLYWYRQTLGQGPEFLTYFQNEAQLEKSRLLSDRFSAERPKGSFSTLEIQRTEQGDSAMYLCASSFTGTEAFFGQGTRLTVV.

This sequence joins TRBV30 and TRBJ2-3, with 14 bases fitting TRBD2. The CDR3 contains 18 residues. With V trimmed by 4 bases and J by 0 bases, 9 bases remained unmatched. CDR1 GTSNPN and CDR2 SVGIG come from the germline V gene (reference sequence). The CDR3 sequence is CAWKATSGREKSTDTQYF. CDR3 nucleotide sequence: TGTGCCTGGAAGGCGACTAGCGGGAGGGAGAAAAGCACAGATACGCAGTATTTT. The full variable domain, completed using reference TRBV30 and TRBJ2-3, is SQTIHQWPATLVQPVGSPLSLECTVEGTSNPNLYWYRQAAGRGLQLLFYSVGIGQISSEVPQNLSASRPQDRQFILSSKKLLLSDSGFYLCAWKATSGREKSTDTQYFGPGTRLTVL.

The chain links TRBV7-9 to TRBJ1-2, with D tentatively TRBD1 (5 bases). CDR1 and CDR2 from the germline V gene are SEHNR and FQNEAQ (reference sequence). V was pared by 3 bases and J by 0 bases, with 11 bases between. The length of the CDR3 is 15 residues. Here the CDR3 DNA reads TGTGCCAGCAGCTTTTCTGAGGACACTAACTATGGCTACACCTTC. Translated, it gives CASSFSEDTNYGYTF.

This chain uses TRBV7-3 with TRBJ1-5, with a possible D match to TRBD1 (6 bases). The CDR3 has 13 amino acids. Germline V gene sequence: CDR1 SGHTA, CDR2 FQGTGA. V was trimmed by 5 bases and J by 3 bases, leaving 8 bases between them. CDR3 loop: CASSQGINQPQHF. Here the CDR3 DNA reads TGTGCCAGCAGCCAGGGGATCAATCAGCCCCAGCATTTT.

The chain combines TRBV10-3 with TRBJ2-2; 9 nucleotides agree with TRBD1. Trimming at V came to 10 bases and at J to 1 base, leaving 4 bases not matched to a gene. The CDR3 extends over 14 amino acids. Germline V gives CDR1 ENHRY, CDR2 SYGVKD. The CDR3 protein is CATRGQGNTGELFF. DNA for the CDR3: TGTGCCACCCGGGGACAGGGGAACACCGGGGAGCTGTTTTTT.

This clone was observed once. The CDR3 spells CASSFTDKSCRNTGELFF. The CDR3 nucleotides are TGTGCCAGCAGCTTCACGGACAAATCTTGCAGAAACACCGGGGAGCTGTTTTTT. The chain combines TRBV21-1 with TRBJ2-2; TRBD1, as called in the table, went unchecked against the DNA. TRBV21-1 is reported as a pseudogene. The CDR3 spans 18 residues.

This chain uses TRBV30 with TRBJ1-3, with D unclear. This CDR3 has 16 amino acids. V shed 2 bases and J shed 4 bases, with 18 bases lying between them. CDR1 is GTSNPN and CDR2 is SVGIG in the germline V gene (reference sequence). The DNA for the CDR3 is TGTGCCTGGAGTACTCCCTCGGGAGGCGCAGGAAACACCATATATTTT. This encodes CAWSTPSGGAGNTIYF.

The V call is TRBV9, the J call TRBJ1-2, with TRBD1 identical over 7 bases. V trimming: 3 bases; J trimming: 7 bases; junction bases outside the gene matches: 18. Germline CDR1 is SGDLS and CDR2 is YYNGEE. This CDR3 comprises 17 residues. The CDR3 sequence is CASSAYLTATGVGGYTF. The CDR3 nucleotides read TGTGCCAGCAGCGCATACTTAACAGCCACAGGGGTGGGTGGCTACACCTTC.

This chain links TRBV9 with TRBJ2-3; D ambiguous. Germline assignment: CDR1 SGDLS and CDR2 YYNGEE. This CDR3 has 15 residues. Trimming removed 3 bases at V and 0 bases at J, with 11 bases between. CDR3 coding DNA: TGTGCCAGCAGCGCCGGTGTGCGGAGCACAGATACGCAGTATTTT. It yields the protein CASSAGVRSTDTQYF.

In regard to this clone: A junction boundary mismatches the germline segment, possibly from a read error. The rearrangement joins TRBV7-2 to TRBJ1-1; no firm D call. The germline gives CDR1 SGHTA, CDR2 FQGNSA. The CDR3 loop spans 15 amino acids. The CDR3 region has the DNA TGTGCCAGCAGCATTAACGGAGGGTTGAATACTGAAGCTTTCTTT. This encodes CASSINGGLNTEAFF. Variable domain in full (rest from reference TRBV7-2 and TRBJ1-1): GAGVSQSPSNKVTEKGKDVELRCDPISGHTALYWYRQSLGQGLEFLIYFQGNSAPDKSGLPSDRFSAERTGGSVSTLTIQRTQQEDSAVYLCASSINGGLNTEAFFGQGTRLTVV.

This clone has just a few counts. This chain joins TRBV14 and TRBJ2-3, with 8 positions matching TRBD2. V dropped 6 bases and J dropped 0; count of bases not matched to a gene: 2. Looked up from germline, CDR1 is SGHDN and CDR2 is FVKESK. The CDR3 covers 14 residues. This chain's CDR3 is CASRKRGSTDTQYF. CDR3 coding DNA: TGTGCCAGCAGGAAGCGGGGGAGCACAGATACGCAGTATTTT. The full variable domain, its missing parts supplied by reference TRBV14 and TRBJ2-3, is EAGVTQFPSHSVIEKGQTVTLRCDPISGHDNLYWYRRVMGKEIKFLLHFVKESKQDESGMPNNRFLAERTGGTYSTLKVQPAELEDSGVYFCASRKRGSTDTQYFGPGTRLTVL.

This clone was picked up a small number of times. The V and J genes are TRBV6-6 and TRBJ1-2; weak D call: TRBD1 (6 bases). The CDR3 is made up of 15 amino acids. Trimming pared 5 bases from V and 4 bases from J, leaving 17 bases between. Germline V gene lookup returns CDR1 MNHNY and CDR2 SVGAGI (reference sequence). The CDR3 DNA is TGTGCCAGCAGTCCGGGGGGCAGTTACTCCTATGGCTACACCTTC. It codes for CASSPGGSYSYGYTF.

As for this clone: A read error may produce the germline difference seen at one junction end. V gene TRBV6-5 combines with J gene TRBJ1-2; 8 positions agree with TRBD1. This CDR3 comprises 13 residues. Per germline, CDR1 MNHEY and CDR2 SVGAGI. The CDR3 region has the DNA TGTGCCAGCAGGAGACCGGGGACAGGATTGGAGAGCTTC. Its translation is CASRRPGTGLESF.

The V call is TRBV5-1, the J call TRBJ2-5; TRBD1 matches 9 bases. Germline V gene sequence: CDR1 SGHRS, CDR2 YFSETQ. The CDR3 has 14 amino acids. Trimming cost V 0 bases and J 4 bases; bases outside gene matches: 1. CDR3 sequence: CASSLGQGGETQYF. For the CDR3, the DNA is TGCGCCAGCAGCTTGGGACAGGGGGGAGAGACCCAGTACTTC.

The J gene is TRBJ2-5, the V gene TRBV5-6; D may be TRBD1 (5 bases). The CDR3 totals 13 residues. The ends were cut back, 2 bases at V and 2 bases at J, with 7 bases in the middle. Germline V gene lookup returns CDR1 SGHDT and CDR2 YYEEEE. CDR3 region: CASSFQGQETQYF. The CDR3 DNA follows: TGTGCCAGCAGCTTCCAGGGACAAGAGACCCAGTACTTC.

V usage is TRBV13 and J usage is TRBJ1-1; a possible D gene is TRBD1 (5 bases). Trimming left V 5 bases short and J 10 bases short, with 14 bases between. This CDR3 region has 12 residues. Germline CDR1 reads PRHDT; CDR2 reads FYEKMQ (reference sequence). This chain's CDR3 is CASSPGPGGAFF. The CDR3 DNA follows: TGTGCCAGCAGCCCCGGACCCGGGGGAGCTTTCTTT.